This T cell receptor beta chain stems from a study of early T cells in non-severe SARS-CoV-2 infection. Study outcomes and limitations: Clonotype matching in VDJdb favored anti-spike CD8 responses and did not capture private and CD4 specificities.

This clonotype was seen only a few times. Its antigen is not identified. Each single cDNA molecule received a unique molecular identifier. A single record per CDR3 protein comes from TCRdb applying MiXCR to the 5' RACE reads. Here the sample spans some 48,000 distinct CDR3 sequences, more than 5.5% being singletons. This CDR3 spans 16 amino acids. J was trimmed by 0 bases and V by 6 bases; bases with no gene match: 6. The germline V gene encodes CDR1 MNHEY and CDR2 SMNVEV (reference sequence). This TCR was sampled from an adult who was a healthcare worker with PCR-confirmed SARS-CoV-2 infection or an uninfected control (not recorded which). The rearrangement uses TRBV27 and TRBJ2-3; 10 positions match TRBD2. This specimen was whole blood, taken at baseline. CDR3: CASRRTSGASTDTQYF. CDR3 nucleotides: TGTGCCAGCAGGCGGACTAGCGGAGCTAGCACAGATACGCAGTATTTT.